The source of this T cell receptor (beta chain) is a study of T cell responses to AZD1222 COVID-19 vaccine. Study-level findings and limits: Females outnumbered males among donors, who were mostly white British; clonal diversity was possibly underestimated.

Assay used: immunoSEQ multiplex PCR; TCRdb lists only in-frame clones, some missing. The sample lists roughly 120,000 clones; roughly 90% were seen once. This clone is a singleton in its sample. What it recognizes is unknown. CDR1 is MDHEN, CDR2 SYDVKM, per germline. CDR3 length: 16 amino acids. Trimming shortened V by 6 bases and J by 0 bases, and 15 bases separated the two germline ends. Pooled samples include second doses given at about 4 or 12 weeks. Specimen: peripheral blood, collected 28 days after the second AZD1222 dose. The chain joins TRBV28 to TRBJ2-1; D uncertain. The TCR sequence derives from an adult who received the AZD1222 COVID-19 vaccine. CDR3 loop: CASRVETALSYNEQFF. In DNA form, the CDR3 reads TGTGCCAGCAGGGTGGAAACAGCTCTCTCCTACAATGAGCAGTTCTTC.